The clone carrying this T cell receptor beta chain was observed a handful of times. Its antigen is as yet unknown. PCR was performed a second time for about 7 to 12 cycles using a sample-barcoded 5' primer and a J-beta primer mix. TCRdb re-analysed the 5' RACE reads in MiXCR, keeping a single row per CDR3 protein. The repertoire holds more than 1.4 million distinct CDR3 sequences, with approximately 42% as singletons. The CDR3 spans 14 residues. V was clipped by 2 bases and J by 6 bases, with 13 bases between them. The V gene's germline CDR1 is MGHRA and CDR2 YSYEKL. The sample belongs to a study of blood T cells in healthy people across ages. Overall study results and limits: The lack of PBMC sorting stopped any conclusive naive versus antigen-experienced comparison.

The V and J genes are TRBV4-1 and TRBJ1-2; tentative D call: TRBD1 (6 bases). This sequence originates from a woman aged 18-29 years in good health. The source material was blood. The CDR3 coding sequence is TGCGCCAGCAGCCAACCGACAGGTCCTAATGGCTACACCTTC. Amino acids: CASSQPTGPNGYTF.